The clone carrying this T cell receptor beta chain has a count of ten or more. This specimen belongs to a study of T cells after yellow fever vaccination. Overall study: Researchers used SMART-Seq v4 Ultra Low Input to prepare fractions that had low cell numbers.

TCRdb reprocessed the 5' RACE reads with MiXCR, giving one entry per CDR3 protein. The data contain hundreds of thousands of distinct CDR3 sequences, 9% to 15% of them singletons. In germline, CDR1 is SGHVS, CDR2 FQNEAQ. CDR3 length equals 15 residues. Trimming took 6 bases from V and 2 from J, leaving 14 bases between them. The specimen comprised PBMCs, sampled on the day of the yellow fever booster vaccination. The chain uses TRBV7-8 and TRBJ1-3; the D gene is possibly TRBD1 (6 bases). The sequence came from a man aged 30-40 years who received the YFV17D yellow fever vaccine. In DNA form, the CDR3 reads TGTGCCAGCAGTTCGTTTCAGGGGCCTGGAAACACCATATATTTT. It translates to CASSSFQGPGNTIYF.